The present entry profiles one T cell receptor (beta chain) with its context. No antigen is known for it. No base quality information exists; no much larger clone differs at one position. This entry comes from a study of blood T cell repertoires in COVID-19 (TCRdb year 2020). Some background on the complete study: The collaborator samples originated in the United States, Italy and Spain and spanned the acute and convalescent phases of COVID-19. The samples were drawn from the first 160 participants of the ongoing ImmuneRACE study and from 950 to 1,500 subjects provided by 6 global collaborators. The prospective study material was composed of cDNA or gDNA derived from T cells, B-cell-depleted T cells, or PBMCs. A freely available public database, intended as a resource for researchers studying the immune response to SARS-CoV-2, is where the repertoires were released. Where available, HLA class I and class II types were taken from metadata supplied by the sample provider and were not determined by assay-based typing. A de-identified subject ID, COVID-19 status, age in years and sex were almost always included in the sample metadata. Subjects who had been exposed to COVID-19, were actively infected with it, or had recovered from it provided the deeply sampled blood TCRbeta repertoires that made up the dataset.

Collaborating institutions collected whole blood in K2EDTA tubes following their own protocols. Collaborator samples were shipped for TCRbeta analysis as frozen whole blood, isolated PBMCs, or DNA extracted from either sample type. From the cysteine up to the phenylalanine, the CDR3 has a length of 14 residues. Solely the CDR3 DNA is kept, with 42 bases framed from the first base. V is clipped by 3 bases and J by 4 bases, and the sequence between their germline boundaries is 12 bases long. Sequences MNHEY (CDR1) and SMNVEV (CDR2) are obtained from the germline V gene (reference sequence). Study-wide findings and limitations: The quantity of clinical and demographic metadata differed by source and by participant and was supplied without curation.

TCRbeta CDR3 regions were amplified from genomic DNA using the immunoSEQ Assay, a bias-controlled multiplex PCR. Processing in the source paper ran as follows. The number of nucleated cells in each sample was estimated by amplification of reference gene primers within the assay. Sequence reads were collapsed and filtered to measure the absolute abundance of every unique TCRbeta CDR3 rearrangement. Productive Simpson clonality was computed per sample as the square root of Simpson's diversity index over productive rearrangements. Here the immuneACCESS table is served through TCRdb, limited to in-frame sequences with V and J called. Missing clones are a known gap in these copies; in checked studies unresolved V genes cover under half, and the rest lacks a known reason. The DNA was the basis for D and trimming; V, J and clone size are from that table. The sample table holds 200,000 to 250,000 clones, of which around nine tenths were seen once. Jointly, the top ten make up under 5.5% of the sample.

Recombination connected TRBV27 to TRBJ2-5; TRBD2 is possibly the D segment (6 matching bases). This clonotype originated in a woman aged 40 to 49 with acute or convalescent COVID-19. The source material was peripheral blood. Here is the DNA: TGTGCCAGCAGTTTTAGCGGTCAAGGAGAGACCCAGTACTTC. The encoded protein is CASSFSGQGETQYF.